This TCR beta chain was captured in a study of HIV-infected patients and healthy controls. The CDR3 sequence is 14 residues long. Unmatched junction bases numbered 11, after V lost 6 bases and J lost 7 bases. Germline V gives CDR1 SQVTM, CDR2 ANQGSEA. By sample fraction, this clonotype is large. Whole blood was used without fractionation, so all unsorted peripheral T cells were included. Alpha and beta constant-region primers primed reverse transcription of around 550 ng RNA. Each of the alpha and beta chains got its own library through chain-specific third strand synthesis with indices. Each CDR3 protein is one row after TCRdb ran MiXCR on the 5' RACE reads. The data contain 8,000 to 10,000 distinct CDR3 sequences, approximately 8% of them seen just once; the ten biggest clones take up 34%.

The material sequenced was blood, taken before antiretroviral therapy. This TCR derives from an adult with HIV infection. The donor label of this sample is uncertain. The chain is built from TRBV29-1 and TRBJ1-2, with 10 bases fitting TRBD1. CDR3: CSVPTGTGDAGYTF. CDR3 sequence (DNA): TGCAGCGTCCCAACCGGGACAGGGGATGCTGGCTACACCTTC. Variable domain in full (rest from reference TRBV29-1 and TRBJ1-2): SAVISQKPSRDICQRGTSLTIQCQVDSQVTMMFWYRQQPGQSLTLIATANQGSEATYESGFVIDKFPISRPNLTFSTLTVSNMSPEDSSIYLCSVPTGTGDAGYTFGSGTRLTVV.